The entry below describes one T cell receptor (beta chain). TCRdb keeps only in-frame clones here, not all; method: immunoSEQ multiplex PCR. Here the sample spans about 660,000 clones, about 74% being singletons. This sample is part of a study of shared clonotypes between healthy human individuals. There were only Caucasian adults among the donors, and all lived in Nashville, Tennessee. This sequence originates from a woman aged 30 to 39 in good health. Sequences were obtained from memory CD4+ T cells sorted from blood. Subset described: CD45RA-negative fraction.

DNA for the CDR3: TGTGCCAGCAGCCAAAAGAACGCCGGAGGGGAAAAACTGTTTTTT. It encodes CASSQKNAGGEKLFF. J is TRBJ1-4 and V is TRBV4-2; no clear D gene. The CDR3 contains 15 residues. Germline-derived CDR1 and CDR2 are LGHNA and YNFKEQ. Trimming pared 2 bases from V and 8 bases from J, leaving 15 bases between.